The 23 T cell receptor beta chains below come from one sample, sequenced in a study of CD8 T cells in Susac syndrome. RNA totalling roughly 0.5 to 1 ug underwent reverse transcription with random hexamers. TCRdb fed the immunoSEQ multiplex PCR reads into MiXCR, producing one record per CDR3 protein. Here the sample spans 300,000 or so distinct CDR3 sequences, 90% to 95% being singletons. The sample consisted of CD4+ T cells from PBMCs. The receptors stem from a human donor with multiple sclerosis.

The genes are TRBV11-2 and TRBJ2-5; TRBD1 agrees at 10 bases. Germline lookup yields CDR1 SGHAT and CDR2 FQNNGV. The length of the CDR3 is 16 residues. Trimming took 1 base from V and 3 from J; bases not matched to a gene: 5. CDR3 in DNA: TGTGCCAGCAGCTTAGTAGGGGGACAGGGGAAAGAGACCCAGTACTTC. It encodes CASSLVGGQGKETQYF.

The chain uses TRBV7-2 and TRBJ1-4, with a tentative D call TRBD1 (5 bases). Trimming cost V 1 base and J 8 bases, with 11 bases left between them. Germline CDR1 is SGHTA and CDR2 is FQGNSA. The CDR3 sequence is 14 residues long. This CDR3 reads CASSLGWGGEKLFF. The DNA of the CDR3 is TGTGCCAGCAGCTTAGGTTGGGGGGGAGAAAAACTGTTTTTT.

Here the CDR3 reads CASSIARGVYNEQFF. CDR3 DNA sequence: TGTGCCAGTAGTATTGCCAGGGGAGTGTACAATGAGCAGTTCTTC. The chain joins TRBV19 to TRBJ2-1, with D possibly being TRBD1 (6 bases). Germline CDR1 LNHDA, CDR2 SQIVND (reference sequence). The CDR3 totals 15 residues. With 3 bases removed from V and 4 bases from J, the gap between germline ends came to 13 bases.

The V and J genes are TRBV7-2 and TRBJ2-3, with 7 bases identical to TRBD1. The CDR3 runs to 14 residues. The germline gives CDR1 SGHTA, CDR2 FQGNSA. The V segment lost 5 bases and the J segment 2 bases; nucleotides outside the gene matches: 4. The CDR3 here is CASSRDSNTDTQYF. The CDR3 bases are TGTGCCAGCAGCCGGGACAGTAACACAGATACGCAGTATTTT.

The chain links TRBV5-5 to TRBJ2-5; 8 nucleotides line up with TRBD1. The CDR3 is made up of 13 amino acids. The trim removed 4 bases at V and 9 bases at J, leaving 8 bases unmatched. Germline-derived CDR1 and CDR2 are SGHKS and YYEKEE (reference sequence). The CDR3 nucleotides are TGTGCCAGCAGCCAGGGACAGGTTGGGGCCCAGTACTTC. Translating gives CASSQGQVGAQYF.

The chain joins TRBV6-6 to TRBJ2-5, with a tentative D call TRBD1 (6 bases). V was shortened by 6 bases and J by 2 bases, with 13 bases between the two germline ends. CDR3 length: 14 residues. CDR1 MNHNY and CDR2 SVGAGI come from the germline V gene (reference sequence). The CDR3 DNA reads as TGTGCCAGCAGCCCGGGGACAAAACAAGAGACCCAGTACTTC. This translates into CASSPGTKQETQYF.

V is TRBV12-3 or TRBV12-4 and J is TRBJ1-2, with D tentatively TRBD1 (5 bases). Trimming stripped 4 bases from V and 8 bases from J, with 17 bases between. The CDR3 runs 14 residues. The CDR3 DNA follows: TGTGCCAGCAGTTACGCTGGGGGGGGAGGCGGCTACACCTTC. This gives the protein CASSYAGGGGGYTF.

This chain uses TRBV19 with TRBJ2-1; TRBD2 might be the D (6 bases). With 3 bases removed from V and 3 bases from J, the gap between germline ends came to 15 bases. Per the germline V gene, CDR1 is LNHDA and CDR2 is SQIVND (reference sequence). This CDR3 is built from 16 residues. The CDR3 protein is CASSMGGGTVYNEQFF. DNA of the CDR3: TGTGCCAGTAGTATGGGAGGCGGGACCGTCTACAATGAGCAGTTCTTC.

CDR3 region: CASSLATGARSLNTEAFF. Written as DNA, the CDR3 is TGTGCCAGCAGCTTAGCGACAGGAGCCCGGAGCCTGAACACTGAAGCTTTCTTT. The rearrangement uses TRBV7-8 and TRBJ1-1; possible D gene TRBD1, 6 bases. Germline CDR1 and CDR2: SGHVS and FQNEAQ. The ends were cut back, 0 bases at V and 0 bases at J, with 17 bases in the middle. The CDR3 loop spans 18 amino acids. Full variable domain (rest looked up from reference TRBV7-8 and TRBJ1-1): GAGVSQSPRYKVAKRGQDVALRCDPISGHVSLFWYQQALGQGPEFLTYFQNEAQLDKSGLPSDRFFAERPEGSVSTLKIQRTQQEDSAVYLCASSLATGARSLNTEAFFGQGTRLTVV.

The chain employs TRBV7-2 and TRBJ2-1, with no clear D. The CDR3 covers 14 residues. Looked up from germline, CDR1 is SGHTA and CDR2 is FQGNSA. Deletions cut 1 base from V and 7 bases from J, with 11 bases between. The CDR3 bases are TGTGCCAGCAGCTTAGTAGCCGCTGGAAATGAGCAGTTCTTC. This sequence encodes CASSLVAAGNEQFF.

The chain combines TRBV18 with TRBJ1-1, with D unresolved. Germline CDR1 reads KGHSH; CDR2 reads LQKENI. Trimming stripped 2 bases from V and 3 bases from J, with 7 bases between. CDR3 size: 13 residues. CDR3 DNA: TGTGCCAGCTCACCAGGGTTGGACACTGAAGCTTTCTTT. Translated: CASSPGLDTEAFF.

The CDR3 sequence: CASSQPGSRGEKLFF. DNA for the CDR3: TGTGCCAGCTCACAACCGGGTTCGCGAGGAGAAAAACTGTTTTTT. V usage is TRBV18 and J usage is TRBJ1-4; D ambiguous. Germline CDR1 and CDR2: KGHSH and LQKENI. CDR3 size: 15 residues. V was pared by 4 bases and J by 8 bases, with 17 bases between.

This sequence joins TRBV18 and TRBJ1-1; TRBD1 agrees at 7 bases. This CDR3 is built from 13 residues. V dropped 8 bases and J dropped 3; count of bases not matched to a gene: 6. In germline, CDR1 is KGHSH, CDR2 LQKENI. The CDR3 region is CASLGQSDTEAFF. The DNA of the CDR3 is TGTGCCAGCCTGGGACAGTCAGACACTGAAGCTTTCTTT.

The chain employs TRBV12-3 or TRBV12-4 and TRBJ1-1; no firm D call. Deletions cut 6 bases from V and 4 bases from J, with 18 bases between. This CDR3 has 15 residues. This CDR3 reads CASSAAPDGFTEAFF. Written as DNA, the CDR3 is TGTGCCAGCAGCGCTGCCCCGGACGGATTCACTGAAGCTTTCTTT.

The chain combines TRBV3-1 with TRBJ2-1; unclear D gene. The germline V gene encodes CDR1 LGHDT and CDR2 YNNKEL (reference sequence). The CDR3 totals 13 residues. With 0 bases removed from V and 12 bases from J, the gap between germline ends came to 12 bases. The CDR3 DNA is TGTGCCAGCAGCCAAGATAGGAACACTCCGCAGTTCTTC. It yields the protein CASSQDRNTPQFF.

This rearrangement joins TRBV7-2 to TRBJ1-5; D gene unclear. Trimming took 1 base from V and 10 from J, leaving 14 bases between them. The CDR3 covers 14 residues. CDR1 is SGHTA, CDR2 FQGNSA, per germline. This CDR3 is CASSLGLGSVPQHF. CDR3 DNA sequence: TGTGCCAGCAGCTTAGGTTTAGGTTCTGTACCCCAGCATTTT.

The chain combines TRBV18 with TRBJ1-4; weak D call: TRBD1 (6 bases). CDR1 KGHSH and CDR2 LQKENI come from the germline V gene. The CDR3 runs 14 residues. V was cut by 4 bases and J by 5 bases, with 11 bases left in between. CDR3 sequence: CASSQQGRNEKLFF. CDR3 in DNA: TGTGCCAGCTCACAACAGGGAAGGAATGAAAAACTGTTTTTT. Complete variable domain (other parts from reference TRBV18 and TRBJ1-4): NAGVMQNPRHLVRRRGQEARLRCSPMKGHSHVYWYRQLPEEGLKFMVYLQKENIIDESGMPKERFSAEFPKEGPSILRIQQVVRGDSAAYFCASSQQGRNEKLFFGSGTQLSVL.

The rearrangement joins TRBV4-2 to TRBJ2-7; 8 bases line up with TRBD2. This CDR3 is 13 amino acids long. V lost 8 bases and J lost 6; bases outside the gene matches: 9. Germline loops: CDR1 LGHNA, CDR2 YNFKEQ. The DNA for the CDR3 is TGTGCCAGCGGACGGGGGGGAGCCTCCGAGCAGTACTTC. The encoded protein is CASGRGGASEQYF.

The V gene is TRBV5-6, the J gene TRBJ2-3; D might be TRBD1 (5 bases). CDR3 length: 14 amino acids. Per germline, CDR1 SGHDT and CDR2 YYEEEE. With 1 base removed from V and 5 bases from J, the gap between germline ends came to 11 bases. The CDR3 DNA reads TGTGCCAGCAGCTTGAACACAGGTCGAGATACGCAGTATTTT. Translating it yields CASSLNTGRDTQYF.

V usage is TRBV7-9 and J usage is TRBJ2-5; 8 bases map to TRBD2. In germline, CDR1 is SEHNR, CDR2 FQNEAQ (reference sequence). The CDR3 consists of 14 residues. After removal of 5 bases from V and 4 bases from J, the junction contained 6 bases not matched to a gene. The CDR3 here is CASSTGGAGETQYF. CDR3 in DNA: TGTGCCAGCAGCACCGGGGGGGCAGGAGAGACCCAGTACTTC.

The V call is TRBV6-2 or TRBV6-3, the J call TRBJ2-4, with 9 bases that match TRBD2. V shed 6 bases, J shed 7 bases, and the junction held 7 bases outside the gene matches. This CDR3 has 14 amino acids. The germline CDR1 and CDR2 sequences are MNHEY and SVGEGT. The CDR3 nucleotides read TGTGCCAGCAGCGGTAGCGGGAGAGGGAACATTCAGTACTTC. This gives the protein CASSGSGRGNIQYF.

The chain has TRBV20-1 and TRBJ2-5; 12 nucleotides align to TRBD2. The V gene end was trimmed by 5 bases and the J gene end by 4 bases; junction bases not matched to a gene: 5. CDR1 and CDR2 from the germline V gene are DFQATT and SNEGSKA (reference sequence). The CDR3 totals 14 residues. The CDR3 nucleotides read TGCAGTGCTCCGACTAGCGGGAGTGGAGAGACCCAGTACTTC. Its translation is CSAPTSGSGETQYF.

V and J are TRBV14 and TRBJ2-6; no definite D call. Germline CDR1 SGHDN, CDR2 FVKESK. The V end was cut by 10 bases, the J end by 0 bases, with 4 bases between. This CDR3 has 12 amino acids. The CDR3 bases are TGTGCCACCCGCTCTGGGGCCAACGTCCTGACTTTC. Residues: CATRSGANVLTF.